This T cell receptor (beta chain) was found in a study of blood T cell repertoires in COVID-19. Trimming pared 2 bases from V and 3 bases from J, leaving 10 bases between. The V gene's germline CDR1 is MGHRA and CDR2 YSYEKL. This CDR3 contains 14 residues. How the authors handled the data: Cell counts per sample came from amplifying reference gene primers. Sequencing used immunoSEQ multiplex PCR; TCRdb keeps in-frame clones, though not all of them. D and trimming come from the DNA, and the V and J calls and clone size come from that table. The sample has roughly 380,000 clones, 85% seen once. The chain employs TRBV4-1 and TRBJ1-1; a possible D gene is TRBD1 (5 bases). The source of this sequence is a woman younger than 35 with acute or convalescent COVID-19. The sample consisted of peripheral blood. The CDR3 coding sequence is TGCGCCAGCAGCCAACCCAGGGCGGACACTGAAGCTTTCTTT. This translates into CASSQPRADTEAFF.